These T cell receptor beta chains were read from a single sample in a study of Tregs in tolerant kidney transplant recipients. The table came from immunoSEQ multiplex PCR; TCRdb's copy has only in-frame clones and leaves some out. The data hold 120,000 or so clones, with around 94% observed a single time. The sequenced sample consisted of CD4+ T cells from blood. The receptors originated from a human donor in good health. The CDR3 runs from the conserved cysteine through the conserved F or W. Each record gives: J gene, V gene, clone size, D gene, CDR3 protein, CDR3 DNA. A D gene is named only where the DNA matches it firmly. The size of a clone is reported for some rows only, either as once, few or many, or as a class for expanded clones.

J gene: TRBJ2-1; V gene: TRBV5-1; clone size: .; D gene: TRBD1; CDR3 protein: CASSAPGQGASEQFF; CDR3 DNA: TGCGCCAGCAGCGCCCCGGGACAGGGGGCGAGTGAGCAGTTCTTC
J gene: TRBJ1-2; V gene: TRBV7-9; clone size: .; D gene: TRBD1; CDR3 protein: CASSTQSDRALNYGYTF; CDR3 DNA: TGTGCCAGCAGCACACAATCGGACAGGGCCCTAAACTATGGCTACACCTTC
J gene: TRBJ2-7; V gene: TRBV15; clone size: .; D gene: .; CDR3 protein: CATSRGIYYEQYF; CDR3 DNA: TGTGCCACCAGCAGAGGGATTTACTACGAGCAGTACTTC
J gene: TRBJ2-6; V gene: TRBV11-2; clone size: .; D gene: TRBD1; CDR3 protein: CASSTGTGSSGANVLTF; CDR3 DNA: TGTGCCAGCAGCACCGGGACAGGGAGCTCTGGGGCCAACGTCCTGACTTTC
J gene: TRBJ2-7; V gene: TRBV27; clone size: once; D gene: .; CDR3 protein: CASSLDGFGGEQYF; CDR3 DNA: TGTGCCAGCAGTTTAGATGGGTTTGGGGGCGAGCAGTACTTC
J gene: TRBJ2-4; V gene: TRBV6-1; clone size: .; D gene: TRBD2; CDR3 protein: CASMGQRGGKNIQYF; CDR3 DNA: TGTGCCAGCATGGGCCAGCGGGGAGGCAAAAACATTCAGTACTTC
J gene: TRBJ2-3; V gene: TRBV6-5; clone size: .; D gene: TRBD2; CDR3 protein: CASSYYSSGTSDTQYF; CDR3 DNA: TGTGCCAGCAGTTATTATTCTAGCGGGACGTCAGATACGCAGTATTTT
J gene: TRBJ2-7; V gene: TRBV4-2; clone size: .; D gene: .; CDR3 protein: CASSLTPAYEQYF; CDR3 DNA: TGTGCCAGCAGCCTAACACCCGCCTACGAGCAGTACTTC
J gene: TRBJ2-7; V gene: TRBV15; clone size: once; D gene: .; CDR3 protein: CATSRARVHEQYF; CDR3 DNA: TGTGCCACCAGCAGAGCCAGGGTCCACGAGCAGTACTTC
J gene: TRBJ2-3; V gene: TRBV4-2; clone size: .; D gene: TRBD2; CDR3 protein: CASSQDLVGLAGGDTQYF; CDR3 DNA: TGTGCCAGCAGCCAAGATCTCGTTGGGCTAGCGGGAGGAGATACGCAGTATTTT
J gene: TRBJ2-2; V gene: TRBV19; clone size: .; D gene: TRBD2; CDR3 protein: CASRTSGRIGELFF; CDR3 DNA: TGTGCCAGTAGGACTAGCGGGAGGATCGGGGAGCTGTTTTTT
J gene: TRBJ1-2; V gene: TRBV7-9; clone size: few; D gene: .; CDR3 protein: CASSLEVLGYTF; CDR3 DNA: TGTGCCAGCAGCTTAGAAGTCCTTGGCTACACCTTC
J gene: TRBJ2-3; V gene: TRBV5-4; clone size: .; D gene: TRBD2; CDR3 protein: CASSPVGTSGKASTDTQYF; CDR3 DNA: TGTGCCAGCAGCCCGGTCGGGACTAGCGGGAAAGCTAGCACAGATACGCAGTATTTT
J gene: TRBJ2-7; V gene: TRBV6-5; clone size: .; D gene: .; CDR3 protein: CASSLSGRSYEQYF; CDR3 DNA: TGTGCCAGCAGTCTAAGCGGGCGCTCCTACGAGCAGTACTTC
J gene: TRBJ2-5; V gene: TRBV18; clone size: .; D gene: TRBD1; CDR3 protein: CASSPRQGQVEETQYF; CDR3 DNA: TGTGCCAGCTCACCGAGACAGGGCCAAGTCGAAGAGACCCAGTACTTC